A selection of T cell receptor beta chains follows, all from one sample in a study of blood T cell repertoires in COVID-19. Profiled with immunoSEQ multiplex PCR; TCRdb holds only in-frame clones, not every one. The sample carries about 140,000 clones, 81% recorded once. Sequencing was done on a sample of peripheral blood. Receptor source: a human donor in a cohort sampled during active COVID-19. The CDR3 runs from the conserved cysteine through the conserved F or W. A D gene is named only where the DNA matches it firmly. Clone sizes are given selectively: once, few, many, or a class where the clone is expanded.

d_gene: .
j_gene: TRBJ2-7
v_gene: TRBV19
abundance: .
CDR3aa: CASSIVARLDYEQYF
CDR3nt: TGTGCCAGTAGTATTGTGGCTAGACTCGACTACGAGCAGTACTTC

d_gene: .
j_gene: TRBJ1-1
v_gene: TRBV19
abundance: .
CDR3aa: CASSILGHARNTEAFF
CDR3nt: TGTGCCAGTAGTATTCTTGGGCACGCACGGAACACTGAAGCTTTCTTT

d_gene: .
j_gene: TRBJ2-7
v_gene: TRBV7-9
abundance: few
CDR3aa: CASSLGTDSYEQYF
CDR3nt: TGTGCCAGCAGCTTAGGGACAGACTCCTACGAGCAGTACTTC

d_gene: .
j_gene: TRBJ2-3
v_gene: TRBV10-3
abundance: .
CDR3aa: CAIRGDSDTQYF
CDR3nt: TGTGCCATCAGGGGGGACTCAGATACGCAGTATTTT

d_gene: .
j_gene: TRBJ1-2
v_gene: TRBV7-2
abundance: .
CDR3aa: CASSLPTGYFSGYTF
CDR3nt: TGTGCCAGCAGCTTACCAACAGGGTATTTTTCTGGCTACACCTTC

d_gene: .
j_gene: TRBJ2-3
v_gene: TRBV29-1
abundance: .
CDR3aa: CSAQVVTDTQYF
CDR3nt: TGCAGCGCACAGGTCGTCACAGATACGCAGTATTTT

d_gene: TRBD1
j_gene: TRBJ1-2
v_gene: TRBV7-8
abundance: .
CDR3aa: CASSPRQGASGYGYTF
CDR3nt: TGTGCCAGCAGCCCTCGACAGGGGGCATCAGGCTATGGCTACACCTTC

d_gene: .
j_gene: TRBJ1-2
v_gene: TRBV4-1
abundance: .
CDR3aa: CASSHVTVGSNYGYTF
CDR3nt: TGCGCCAGCAGCCATGTCACAGTCGGCTCAAACTATGGCTACACCTTC

d_gene: .
j_gene: TRBJ1-2
v_gene: TRBV7-2
abundance: few
CDR3aa: CASSPTKGQLYGYTF
CDR3nt: TGTGCCAGCAGCCCAACGAAAGGACAGTTATATGGCTACACCTTC

d_gene: .
j_gene: TRBJ2-2
v_gene: TRBV6-2/TRBV6-3
abundance: .
CDR3aa: CASSYPRNTGELFF
CDR3nt: TGTGCCAGCAGTTACCCCCGTAACACCGGGGAGCTGTTTTTT

d_gene: TRBD1
j_gene: TRBJ1-1
v_gene: TRBV14
abundance: .
CDR3aa: CASSATQGARAEAFF
CDR3nt: TGTGCCAGCAGCGCTACCCAGGGGGCGAGAGCTGAAGCTTTCTTT

d_gene: TRBD1
j_gene: TRBJ2-5
v_gene: TRBV13
abundance: .
CDR3aa: CASSPPPGQHQETQYF
CDR3nt: TGTGCCAGCAGCCCCCCCCCGGGACAGCACCAAGAGACCCAGTACTTC

d_gene: .
j_gene: TRBJ2-1
v_gene: TRBV7-9
abundance: once
CDR3aa: CASSLAMNQNEQFF
CDR3nt: TGTGCCAGCAGCTTAGCAATGAATCAGAATGAGCAGTTCTTC

d_gene: .
j_gene: TRBJ1-3
v_gene: TRBV21-1
abundance: .
CDR3aa: CASSTGQGADTIYF
CDR3nt: TGTGCCAGCAGCACGGGACAGGGAGCCGACACCATATATTTT

d_gene: TRBD1
j_gene: TRBJ1-1
v_gene: TRBV5-1
abundance: .
CDR3aa: CASSQWTGPNTEAFF
CDR3nt: TGCGCCAGCAGCCAATGGACAGGCCCGAACACTGAAGCTTTCTTT

d_gene: .
j_gene: TRBJ2-7
v_gene: TRBV7-2
abundance: once
CDR3aa: CASSLGDIYSYEQYF
CDR3nt: TGTGCCAGCAGCTTAGGCGACATTTACTCCTACGAGCAGTACTTC

d_gene: .
j_gene: TRBJ1-1
v_gene: TRBV12-3/TRBV12-4
abundance: .
CDR3aa: CASSPNRDTEAFF
CDR3nt: TGTGCCAGCAGTCCCAACAGGGACACTGAAGCTTTCTTT

d_gene: TRBD1
j_gene: TRBJ1-4
v_gene: TRBV25-1
abundance: .
CDR3aa: CASTTGGRLGKLFF
CDR3nt: TGTGCCAGCACGACAGGGGGCCGGTTGGGAAAACTGTTTTTT

d_gene: TRBD1
j_gene: TRBJ1-2
v_gene: TRBV7-9
abundance: .
CDR3aa: CASSPVGQGSFGYTF
CDR3nt: TGTGCCAGCAGCCCAGTGGGACAGGGATCTTTTGGCTACACCTTC

d_gene: TRBD2
j_gene: TRBJ2-2
v_gene: TRBV5-4
abundance: .
CDR3aa: CASSKELAGGTGELFF
CDR3nt: TGTGCCAGCAGCAAGGAATTAGCGGGAGGCACCGGGGAGCTGTTTTTT

d_gene: .
j_gene: TRBJ2-7
v_gene: TRBV28
abundance: many
CDR3aa: CAVGGNYEQYF
CDR3nt: TGTGCCGTGGGCGGGAACTACGAGCAGTACTTC

d_gene: .
j_gene: TRBJ1-1
v_gene: TRBV4-3
abundance: .
CDR3aa: CASSQDYHRESLGTEAFF
CDR3nt: TGCGCCAGCAGCCAAGATTATCACAGGGAAAGTCTTGGCACTGAAGCTTTCTTT

d_gene: TRBD2
j_gene: TRBJ2-7
v_gene: TRBV28
abundance: once
CDR3aa: CASSLPLAGGAYEQYF
CDR3nt: TGTGCCAGCAGTTTACCCCTAGCGGGAGGCGCCTACGAGCAGTACTTC

d_gene: .
j_gene: TRBJ2-7
v_gene: TRBV9
abundance: .
CDR3aa: CASSVGGGPWYEQYF
CDR3nt: TGTGCCAGCAGCGTAGGTGGCGGGCCCTGGTACGAGCAGTACTTC

d_gene: .
j_gene: TRBJ1-4
v_gene: TRBV7-2
abundance: few
CDR3aa: CASSYRATNEKLFF
CDR3nt: TGTGCCAGCAGCTACCGGGCAACTAATGAAAAACTGTTTTTT

d_gene: TRBD1
j_gene: TRBJ2-7
v_gene: TRBV6-5
abundance: .
CDR3aa: CASGGQGYEQYF
CDR3nt: TGTGCCAGCGGGGGACAGGGCTACGAGCAGTACTTC

d_gene: .
j_gene: TRBJ1-3
v_gene: TRBV2
abundance: .
CDR3aa: CASSIRGSGNTIYF
CDR3nt: TGTGCCAGCAGTATCCGAGGATCTGGAAACACCATATATTTT

d_gene: .
j_gene: TRBJ2-2
v_gene: TRBV7-2
abundance: .
CDR3aa: CASSISILATGELFF
CDR3nt: TGTGCCAGCAGCATCTCCATCTTAGCCACCGGGGAGCTGTTTTTT

d_gene: TRBD2
j_gene: TRBJ2-5
v_gene: TRBV19
abundance: .
CDR3aa: CASSSVAGGMKTQYF
CDR3nt: TGTGCCAGTAGTTCCGTAGCGGGAGGGATGAAGACCCAGTACTTC

d_gene: .
j_gene: TRBJ1-1
v_gene: TRBV7-9
abundance: few
CDR3aa: CASSLSGFTEAFF
CDR3nt: TGTGCCAGCAGCTTATCAGGGTTCACTGAAGCTTTCTTT

d_gene: .
j_gene: TRBJ2-1
v_gene: TRBV4-3
abundance: .
CDR3aa: CASSQDFGGPSHNEQFF
CDR3nt: TGCGCCAGCAGCCAAGATTTCGGGGGACCCAGTCACAATGAGCAGTTCTTC

d_gene: TRBD2
j_gene: TRBJ2-5
v_gene: TRBV7-2
abundance: .
CDR3aa: CASSLTSGSETQYF
CDR3nt: TGTGCCAGCAGCCTCACTAGCGGGAGTGAGACCCAGTACTTC

d_gene: TRBD2
j_gene: TRBJ2-7
v_gene: TRBV18
abundance: .
CDR3aa: CASSKSSPGLAGGRNEQYF
CDR3nt: TGTGCCAGCTCAAAATCCAGTCCGGGACTAGCGGGAGGGCGGAACGAGCAGTACTTC

d_gene: TRBD2
j_gene: TRBJ2-3
v_gene: TRBV27
abundance: .
CDR3aa: CASSLVAGGGHTQYF
CDR3nt: TGTGCCAGCAGTTTAGTAGCGGGAGGGGGACATACGCAGTATTTT

d_gene: TRBD2
j_gene: TRBJ2-7
v_gene: TRBV6-5
abundance: few
CDR3aa: CASRLLAGGVAEQYF
CDR3nt: TGTGCCAGCCGCTTACTAGCGGGAGGGGTAGCCGAGCAGTACTTC

d_gene: TRBD1
j_gene: TRBJ1-2
v_gene: TRBV6-5
abundance: .
CDR3aa: CASSPDRGYGYTF
CDR3nt: TGTGCCAGCAGTCCGGACAGGGGCTATGGCTACACCTTC

d_gene: TRBD2
j_gene: TRBJ2-7
v_gene: TRBV15
abundance: .
CDR3aa: CATSRGLAGYEQYF
CDR3nt: TGTGCCACCAGCAGGGGACTAGCGGGGTACGAGCAGTACTTC

d_gene: .
j_gene: TRBJ2-3
v_gene: TRBV7-9
abundance: .
CDR3aa: CASSPYVRSTDTQYF
CDR3nt: TGTGCCAGCAGCCCCTATGTTCGAAGCACAGATACGCAGTATTTT

d_gene: TRBD1
j_gene: TRBJ2-7
v_gene: TRBV28
abundance: .
CDR3aa: CASSLLFDRGPYEQYF
CDR3nt: TGTGCCAGCAGTTTACTTTTTGACAGGGGGCCCTACGAGCAGTACTTC

d_gene: .
j_gene: TRBJ1-2
v_gene: TRBV28
abundance: .
CDR3aa: CASSGTRGADGYTF
CDR3nt: TGTGCCAGCAGCGGAACGCGGGGGGCGGATGGCTACACCTTC

d_gene: .
j_gene: TRBJ1-1
v_gene: TRBV7-8
abundance: .
CDR3aa: CASSTLRVITEAFF
CDR3nt: TGTGCCAGCAGCACCCTCCGGGTTATCACTGAAGCTTTCTTT

d_gene: TRBD1
j_gene: TRBJ2-2
v_gene: TRBV18
abundance: .
CDR3aa: CASSPITGTANTGELFF
CDR3nt: TGTGCCAGCTCACCTATCACCGGGACAGCGAACACCGGGGAGCTGTTTTTT

d_gene: .
j_gene: TRBJ2-7
v_gene: TRBV4-3
abundance: .
CDR3aa: CASSLGGSDEQYF
CDR3nt: TGCGCCAGCAGCCTCGGGGGAAGCGACGAGCAGTACTTC

d_gene: TRBD2
j_gene: TRBJ2-7
v_gene: TRBV2
abundance: .
CDR3aa: CASGTSGGYEQYF
CDR3nt: TGTGCCAGCGGCACTAGCGGGGGCTACGAGCAGTACTTC

d_gene: TRBD1
j_gene: TRBJ1-1
v_gene: TRBV28
abundance: few
CDR3aa: CASSTLGQGRNTEAFF
CDR3nt: TGTGCCAGCAGCACGCTAGGACAGGGGCGAAACACTGAAGCTTTCTTT

d_gene: .
j_gene: TRBJ2-1
v_gene: TRBV12-5
abundance: .
CDR3aa: CASGSVYRNEQFF
CDR3nt: TGTGCTAGTGGTTCGGTCTATCGGAATGAGCAGTTCTTC

d_gene: TRBD1
j_gene: TRBJ1-5
v_gene: TRBV19
abundance: .
CDR3aa: CASRGSGQVDQPQHF
CDR3nt: TGTGCCAGTAGAGGATCCGGACAGGTTGACCAGCCCCAGCATTTT

d_gene: TRBD1
j_gene: TRBJ2-7
v_gene: TRBV7-9
abundance: .
CDR3aa: CASSLLPWDRAYEQYF
CDR3nt: TGTGCCAGCAGCTTACTCCCCTGGGACAGGGCCTACGAGCAGTACTTC

d_gene: TRBD2
j_gene: TRBJ2-7
v_gene: TRBV5-1
abundance: .
CDR3aa: CASGLAGGEQYF
CDR3nt: TGCGCCAGCGGACTAGCGGGAGGCGAGCAGTACTTC

d_gene: TRBD1
j_gene: TRBJ1-5
v_gene: TRBV28
abundance: .
CDR3aa: CASSSSGTGYQPQHF
CDR3nt: TGTGCCAGCAGTTCTTCCGGGACAGGGTATCAGCCCCAGCATTTT

d_gene: TRBD2
j_gene: TRBJ2-7
v_gene: TRBV4-2
abundance: many
CDR3aa: CASSQEGGLAGSYEQYF
CDR3nt: TGTGCCAGCAGCCAAGAGGGGGGACTAGCGGGGTCCTACGAGCAGTACTTC

d_gene: TRBD1
j_gene: TRBJ1-3
v_gene: TRBV15
abundance: .
CDR3aa: CATSRVKGQGALGSGNTIYF
CDR3nt: TGTGCCACCAGCAGAGTGAAGGGACAGGGAGCCCTTGGCTCTGGAAACACCATATATTTT

d_gene: TRBD2
j_gene: TRBJ2-3
v_gene: TRBV7-2
abundance: .
CDR3aa: CASSLDVGGADTQYF
CDR3nt: TGTGCCAGCAGCTTAGATGTGGGAGGGGCAGATACGCAGTATTTT